Sequencing of this TCR beta chain was carried out in a study of blood T cell repertoires in COVID-19. Whole-study context: The cDNA or gDNA used as material had been derived from T cells, B-cell-depleted T cells, or PBMCs.

Using immunoSEQ multiplex PCR, the repertoire was profiled, and TCRdb retains in-frame clones only, with some absent. The sample holds 200,000 or so clones, around 75% seen once. The V end was cut by 4 bases, the J end by 0 bases, with 9 bases between. Germline V gene data show CDR1 as SQVTM and CDR2 as ANQGSEA. This CDR3 has 13 amino acids. The TCR comes from a human donor in a cohort sampled during active COVID-19. The J gene is TRBJ2-5, the V gene TRBV29-1; weak D call: TRBD1 (5 bases). The sample was peripheral blood. The CDR3 region is CSVGGRNQETQYF. As DNA, the CDR3 is TGCAGCGTTGGGGGCAGAAACCAAGAGACCCAGTACTTC.